The sample holds one count of the clone carrying this T cell receptor beta chain. Antigen unknown. Study-wide results and caveats: Tumor-infiltrating Treg TCR alpha and beta sequences overlapped most with tumor naive CD4+ T cells, then blood naive. The larger-cohort validation was restricted to a single TCR beta V-J rearrangement rather than whole repertoires. The TCR gene usage of tumor memory CD4+ T cells clustered together with blood and lymph node memory CD4+ cells and with lymph node naive CD4+ cells.

The sorted Tregs were CD4+CD25+CD127-/low cells. After constant-region reverse-primer amplification, full-length variable regions underwent semi-nested PCR with Nested Universal Primer A. From the 5' RACE reads, TCRdb called clonotypes with MiXCR, one entry per CDR3 protein. The table records around 34,000 distinct CDR3 sequences, 25% to 30% of them present only once. The source material was tumor-infiltrating Tregs sorted from the breast tumor. The TCR originated in a female donor with breast cancer.

CDR3 residues: CATRVRGSEAFF. CDR3 DNA sequence: TGTGCCACCCGAGTTCGGGGTTCTGAAGCTTTCTTT. The gene calls are TRBV6-5 and TRBJ1-1, with D uncertain. Trimming took off 10 bases at V and 6 bases at J, with 15 bases between the two ends. The CDR3 spans 12 residues. Germline V lookup: CDR1 MNHEY, CDR2 SVGAGI.